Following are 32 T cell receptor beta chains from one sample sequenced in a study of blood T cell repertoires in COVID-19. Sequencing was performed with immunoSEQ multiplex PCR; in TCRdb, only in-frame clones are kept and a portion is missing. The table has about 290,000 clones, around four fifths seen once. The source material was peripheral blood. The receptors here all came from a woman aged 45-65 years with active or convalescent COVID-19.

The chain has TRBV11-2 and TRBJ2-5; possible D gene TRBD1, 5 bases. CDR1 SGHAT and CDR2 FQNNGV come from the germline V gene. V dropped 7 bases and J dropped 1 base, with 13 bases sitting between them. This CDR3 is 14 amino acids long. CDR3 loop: CASTPGAVQETQYF. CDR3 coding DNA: TGTGCCAGCACCCCTGGGGCAGTCCAAGAGACCCAGTACTTC.

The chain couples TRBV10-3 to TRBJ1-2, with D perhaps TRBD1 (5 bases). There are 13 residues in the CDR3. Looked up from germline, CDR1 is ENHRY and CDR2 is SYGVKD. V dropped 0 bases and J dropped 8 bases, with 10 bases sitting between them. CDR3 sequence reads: CAISESAEGGYTF. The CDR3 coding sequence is TGTGCCATCAGTGAGTCGGCGGAGGGGGGCTACACCTTC.

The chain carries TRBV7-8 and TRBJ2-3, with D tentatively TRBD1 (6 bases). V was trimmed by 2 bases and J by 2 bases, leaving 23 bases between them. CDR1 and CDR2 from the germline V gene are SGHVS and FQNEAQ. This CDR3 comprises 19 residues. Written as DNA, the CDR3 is TGTGCCAGCAGCTTAAGAGTTATGGGGGCATACGTCCACACAGATACGCAGTATTTT. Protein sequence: CASSLRVMGAYVHTDTQYF.

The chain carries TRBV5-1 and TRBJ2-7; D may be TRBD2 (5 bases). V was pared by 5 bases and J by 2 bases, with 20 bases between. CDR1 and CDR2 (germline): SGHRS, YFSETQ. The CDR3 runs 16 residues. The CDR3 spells CASSSRAAAGAYEQYF. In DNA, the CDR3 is TGCGCCAGCAGTTCTCGTGCCGCGGCCGGGGCCTACGAGCAGTACTTC. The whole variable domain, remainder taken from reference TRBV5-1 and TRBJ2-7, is KAGVTQTPRYLIKTRGQQVTLSCSPISGHRSVSWYQQTPGQGLQFLFEYFSETQRNKGNFPGRFSGRQFSNSRSEMNVSTLELGDSALYLCASSSRAAAGAYEQYFGPGTRLTVT.

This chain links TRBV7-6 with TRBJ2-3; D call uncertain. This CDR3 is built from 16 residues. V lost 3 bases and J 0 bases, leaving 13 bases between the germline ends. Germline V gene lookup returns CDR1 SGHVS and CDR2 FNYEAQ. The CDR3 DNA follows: TGTGCCAGCAGCTTTGGCCCACCCGCTAGCACAGATACGCAGTATTTT. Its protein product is CASSFGPPASTDTQYF. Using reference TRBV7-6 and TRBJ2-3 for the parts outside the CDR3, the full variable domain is GAGVSQSPRYKVTKRGQDVALRCDPISGHVSLYWYRQALGQGPEFLTYFNYEAQQDKSGLPNDRFSAERPEGSISTLTIQRTEQRDSAMYRCASSFGPPASTDTQYFGPGTRLTVL.

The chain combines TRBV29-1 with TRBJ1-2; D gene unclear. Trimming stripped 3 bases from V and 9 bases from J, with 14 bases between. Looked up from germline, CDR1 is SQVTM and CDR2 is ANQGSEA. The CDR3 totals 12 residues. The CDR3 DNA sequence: TGCAGCGTTGAGTTCAGCGGGAGACGCTACACCTTC. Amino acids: CSVEFSGRRYTF.

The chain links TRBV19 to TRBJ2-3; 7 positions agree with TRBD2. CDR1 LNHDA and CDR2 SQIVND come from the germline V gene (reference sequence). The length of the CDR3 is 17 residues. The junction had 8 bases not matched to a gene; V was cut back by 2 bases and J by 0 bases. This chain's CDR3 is CASSISKGAGSTDTQYF. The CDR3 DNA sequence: TGTGCCAGTAGTATAAGTAAGGGAGCGGGAAGCACAGATACGCAGTATTTT.

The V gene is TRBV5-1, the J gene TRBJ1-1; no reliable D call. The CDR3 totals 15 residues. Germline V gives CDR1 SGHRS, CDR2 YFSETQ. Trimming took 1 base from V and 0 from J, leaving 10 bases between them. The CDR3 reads CASSLMRSMNTEAFF. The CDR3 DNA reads TGCGCCAGCAGCTTGATGCGGTCCATGAACACTGAAGCTTTCTTT.

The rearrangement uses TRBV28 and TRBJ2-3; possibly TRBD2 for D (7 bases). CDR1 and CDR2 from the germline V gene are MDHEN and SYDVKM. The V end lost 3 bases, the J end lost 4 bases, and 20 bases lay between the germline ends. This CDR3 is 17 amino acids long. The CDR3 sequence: CASSFVSGEGVSDTQYF. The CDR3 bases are TGTGCCAGCAGTTTCGTATCGGGGGAGGGGGTTTCAGATACGCAGTATTTT.

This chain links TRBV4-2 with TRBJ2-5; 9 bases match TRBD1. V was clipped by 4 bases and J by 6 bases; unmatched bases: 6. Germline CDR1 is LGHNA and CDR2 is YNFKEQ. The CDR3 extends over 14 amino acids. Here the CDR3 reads CASSPNRGQQTQYF. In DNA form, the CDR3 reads TGTGCCAGCAGCCCGAACAGGGGGCAGCAGACCCAGTACTTC.

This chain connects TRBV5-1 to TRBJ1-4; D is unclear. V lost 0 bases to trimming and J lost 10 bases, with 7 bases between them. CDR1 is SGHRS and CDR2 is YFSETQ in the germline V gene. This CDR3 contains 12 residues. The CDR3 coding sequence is TGCGCCAGCAGCTTGGGGGAGGGAAAACTGTTTTTT. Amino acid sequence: CASSLGEGKLFF.

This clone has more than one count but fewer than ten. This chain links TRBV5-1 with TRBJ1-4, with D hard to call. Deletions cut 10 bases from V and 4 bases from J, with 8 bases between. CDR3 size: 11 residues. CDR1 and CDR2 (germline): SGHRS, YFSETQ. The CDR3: CAPELNEKLFF. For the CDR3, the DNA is TGCGCCCCCGAGCTTAATGAAAAACTGTTTTTT.

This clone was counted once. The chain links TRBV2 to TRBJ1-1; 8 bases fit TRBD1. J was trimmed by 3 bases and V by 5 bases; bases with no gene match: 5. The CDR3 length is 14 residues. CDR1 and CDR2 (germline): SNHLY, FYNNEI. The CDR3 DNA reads TGTGCCAGCAGTTTACACAGGGGGGACACTGAAGCTTTCTTT. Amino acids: CASSLHRGDTEAFF.

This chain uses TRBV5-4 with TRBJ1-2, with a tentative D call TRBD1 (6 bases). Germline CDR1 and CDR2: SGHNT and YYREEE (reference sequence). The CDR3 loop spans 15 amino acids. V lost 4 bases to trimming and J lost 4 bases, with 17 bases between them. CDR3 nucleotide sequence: TGTGCCAGCAGCACCCGACAGGCTACTCCCTATGGCTACACCTTC. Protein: CASSTRQATPYGYTF.

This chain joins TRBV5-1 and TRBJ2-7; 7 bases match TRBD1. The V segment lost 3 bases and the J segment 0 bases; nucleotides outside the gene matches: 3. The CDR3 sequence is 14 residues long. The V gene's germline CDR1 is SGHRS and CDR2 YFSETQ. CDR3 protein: CASSSGTVSYEQYF. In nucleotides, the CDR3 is TGCGCCAGCAGCTCCGGGACAGTCTCCTACGAGCAGTACTTC. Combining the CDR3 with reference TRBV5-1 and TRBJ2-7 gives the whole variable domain KAGVTQTPRYLIKTRGQQVTLSCSPISGHRSVSWYQQTPGQGLQFLFEYFSETQRNKGNFPGRFSGRQFSNSRSEMNVSTLELGDSALYLCASSSGTVSYEQYFGPGTRLTVT.

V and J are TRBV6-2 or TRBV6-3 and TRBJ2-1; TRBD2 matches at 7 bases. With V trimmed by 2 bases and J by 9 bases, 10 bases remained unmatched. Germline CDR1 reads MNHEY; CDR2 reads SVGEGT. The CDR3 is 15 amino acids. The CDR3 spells CASSYGGRTGVEQFF. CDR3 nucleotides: TGTGCCAGCAGTTACGGCGGGAGAACGGGGGTTGAGCAGTTCTTC.

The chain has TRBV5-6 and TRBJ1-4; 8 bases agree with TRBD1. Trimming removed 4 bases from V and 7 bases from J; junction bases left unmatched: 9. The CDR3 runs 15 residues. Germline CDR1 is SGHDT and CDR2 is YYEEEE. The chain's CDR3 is CASSRTAGGGEKLFF. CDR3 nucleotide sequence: TGTGCCAGCAGCAGAACCGCAGGGGGCGGTGAAAAACTGTTTTTT. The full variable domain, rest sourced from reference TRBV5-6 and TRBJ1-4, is DAGVTQSPTHLIKTRGQQVTLRCSPKSGHDTVSWYQQALGQGPQFIFQYYEEEERQRGNFPDRFSGHQFPNYSSELNVNALLLGDSALYLCASSRTAGGGEKLFFGSGTQLSVL.

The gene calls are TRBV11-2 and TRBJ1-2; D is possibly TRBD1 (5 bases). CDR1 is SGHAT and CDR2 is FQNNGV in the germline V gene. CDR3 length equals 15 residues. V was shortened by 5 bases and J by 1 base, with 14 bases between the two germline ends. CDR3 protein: CASSQSGGFNYGYTF. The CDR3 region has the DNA TGTGCCAGCAGCCAATCGGGGGGTTTTAACTATGGCTACACCTTC.

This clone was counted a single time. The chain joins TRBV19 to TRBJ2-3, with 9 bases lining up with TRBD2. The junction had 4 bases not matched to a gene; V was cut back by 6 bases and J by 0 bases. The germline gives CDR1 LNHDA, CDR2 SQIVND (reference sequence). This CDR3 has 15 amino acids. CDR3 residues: CASSPSGGSTDTQYF. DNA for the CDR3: TGTGCCAGTAGCCCCAGCGGGGGGAGCACAGATACGCAGTATTTT.

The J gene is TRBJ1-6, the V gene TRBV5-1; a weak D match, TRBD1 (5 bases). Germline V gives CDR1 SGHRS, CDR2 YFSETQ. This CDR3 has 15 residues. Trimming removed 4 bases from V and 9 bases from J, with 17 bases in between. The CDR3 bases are TGCGCCAGCAGCCTCGGGGGATTGGGGCGTTCACCCCTCCACTTT. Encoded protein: CASSLGGLGRSPLHF.

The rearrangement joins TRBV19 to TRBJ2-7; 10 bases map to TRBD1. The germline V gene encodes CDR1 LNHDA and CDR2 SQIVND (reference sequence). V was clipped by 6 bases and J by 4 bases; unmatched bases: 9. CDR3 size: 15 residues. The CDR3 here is CASRSQGDRGYEQYF. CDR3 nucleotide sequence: TGTGCCAGTAGATCACAGGGGGACAGGGGTTACGAGCAGTACTTC.

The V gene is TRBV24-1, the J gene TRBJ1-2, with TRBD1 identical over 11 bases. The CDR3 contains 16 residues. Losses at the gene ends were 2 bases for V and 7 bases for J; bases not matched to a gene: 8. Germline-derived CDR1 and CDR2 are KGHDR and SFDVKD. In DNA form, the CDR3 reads TGTGCCACCAGTGATTCCCGGACAGGGGGCGCGGGTGGCTACACCTTC. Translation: CATSDSRTGGAGGYTF.

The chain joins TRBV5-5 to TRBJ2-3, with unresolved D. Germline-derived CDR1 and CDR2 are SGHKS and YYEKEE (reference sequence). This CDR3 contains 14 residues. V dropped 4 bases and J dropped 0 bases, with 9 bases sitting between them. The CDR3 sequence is CASSNWASTDTQYF. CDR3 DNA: TGTGCCAGCAGCAACTGGGCCAGCACAGATACGCAGTATTTT. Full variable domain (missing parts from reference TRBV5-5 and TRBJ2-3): DAGVTQSPTHLIKTRGQQVTLRCSPISGHKSVSWYQQVLGQGPQFIFQYYEKEERGRGNFPDRFSARQFPNYSSELNVNALLLGDSALYLCASSNWASTDTQYFGPGTRLTVL.

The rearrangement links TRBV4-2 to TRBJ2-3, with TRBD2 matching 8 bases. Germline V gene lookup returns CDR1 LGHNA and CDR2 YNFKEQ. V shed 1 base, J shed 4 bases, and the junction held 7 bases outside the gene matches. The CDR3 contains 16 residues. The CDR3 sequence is CASSQGLSGSADTQYF. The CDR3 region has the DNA TGTGCCAGCAGCCAAGGATTAAGCGGGAGCGCAGATACGCAGTATTTT.

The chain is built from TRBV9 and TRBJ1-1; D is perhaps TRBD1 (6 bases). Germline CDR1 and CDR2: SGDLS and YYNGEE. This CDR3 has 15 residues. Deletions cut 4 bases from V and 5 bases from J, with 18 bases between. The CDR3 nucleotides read TGTGCCAGCAGCACTCAAGAGGGGGTAGGAACTGAAGCTTTCTTT. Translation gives CASSTQEGVGTEAFF.

CDR3 sequence (DNA): TGTGCCAGCAGCTTCCGACGGAGTCTGAACACTGAAGCTTTCTTT. Translated, it gives CASSFRRSLNTEAFF. The V gene is TRBV7-9, the J gene TRBJ1-1; no clear D gene. V was trimmed by 3 bases and J by 0 bases, leaving 11 bases between them. This CDR3 is built from 15 residues. From germline, CDR1 is SEHNR and CDR2 FQNEAQ (reference sequence).

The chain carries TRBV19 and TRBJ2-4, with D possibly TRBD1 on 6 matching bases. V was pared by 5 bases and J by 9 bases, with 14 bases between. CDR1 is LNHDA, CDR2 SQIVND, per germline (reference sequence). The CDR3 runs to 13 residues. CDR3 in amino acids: CASSYRVRGIQYF. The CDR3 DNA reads TGTGCCAGTAGTTACAGGGTCCGGGGCATTCAGTACTTC.

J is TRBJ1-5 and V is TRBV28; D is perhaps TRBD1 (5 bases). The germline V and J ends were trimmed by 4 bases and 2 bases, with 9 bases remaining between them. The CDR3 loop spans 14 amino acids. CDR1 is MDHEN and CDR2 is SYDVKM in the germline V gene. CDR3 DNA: TGTGCCAGCAGTTCCGGGACTGGCAATCAGCCCCAGCATTTT. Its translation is CASSSGTGNQPQHF.

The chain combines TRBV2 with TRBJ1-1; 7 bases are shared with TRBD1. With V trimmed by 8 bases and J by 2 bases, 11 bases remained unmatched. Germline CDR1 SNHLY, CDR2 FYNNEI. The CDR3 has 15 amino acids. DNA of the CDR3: TGTGCCAGCTTCGCTTACAGGGGAGTTAACACTGAAGCTTTCTTT. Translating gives CASFAYRGVNTEAFF.

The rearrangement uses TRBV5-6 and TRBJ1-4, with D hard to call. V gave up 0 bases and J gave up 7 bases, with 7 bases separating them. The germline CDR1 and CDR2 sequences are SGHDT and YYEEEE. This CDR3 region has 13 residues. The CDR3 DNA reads TGTGCCAGCAGCTTGGTTTTGGCTGAAAAACTGTTTTTT. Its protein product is CASSLVLAEKLFF.

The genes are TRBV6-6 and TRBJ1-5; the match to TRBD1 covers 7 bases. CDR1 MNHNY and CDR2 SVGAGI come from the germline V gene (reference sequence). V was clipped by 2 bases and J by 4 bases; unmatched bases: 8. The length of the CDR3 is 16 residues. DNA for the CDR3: TGTGCCAGCAGTTACCCTGGGACAGATCGAAATCAGCCCCAGCATTTT. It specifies CASSYPGTDRNQPQHF.

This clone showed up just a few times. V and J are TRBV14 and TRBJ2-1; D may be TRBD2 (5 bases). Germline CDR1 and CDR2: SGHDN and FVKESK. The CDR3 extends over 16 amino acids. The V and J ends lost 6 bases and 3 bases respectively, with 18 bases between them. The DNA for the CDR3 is TGTGCCAGCAGTCTGGACTCTTGGACTTTCTACAATGAGCAGTTCTTC. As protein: CASSLDSWTFYNEQFF.